This T cell receptor beta chain was sequenced during a study of glioma-infiltrating T cells. This clonotype was seen repeatedly, ten times or more. Its antigen is still unknown. Findings and limits, study-wide: Above-expected tissue-blood divergence occurred in all gliomas, most in low-grade ones. CDR3 overlap between tissue and blood was very small.

From germline, CDR1 is KGHSH and CDR2 LQKENI. The CDR3 is 13 residues long. V was trimmed by 0 bases and J by 7 bases, leaving 9 bases between them. TCR alpha and beta CDR3 regions were amplified from RNA using iRepertoire nested multiplex PCR. TCRdb processed the multiplex PCR reads anew with MiXCR; each CDR3 protein has one entry. The data contain tens of thousands of distinct CDR3 sequences, roughly 40% of them singletons. This rearrangement joins TRBV18 to TRBJ1-2; D remains ambiguous. Sequenced input: glioma tissue, nonneoplastic brain tissue, or PBMCs (not recorded which). The source of this sequence is a human donor with low-grade glioma or glioblastoma, undergoing nonglioma brain surgery, or in good health (not recorded which). CDR3 residues: CASSPPDGLGYTF. CDR3 in DNA: TGTGCCAGCTCACCACCGGATGGACTTGGCTACACCTTC.